This T cell receptor beta chain appears in the sequencing data of a study of response to subunit inactivated influenza vaccine listed by TCRdb under 2018. In the study overall: Deep quantitative T cell receptor repertoire profiling was used in the study to track responses to a trivalent subunit inactivated influenza vaccine. Points the paper makes about the study in general: It was suggested by the authors that each seasonal influenza vaccination may recruit only a limited number of new T cells.

Of note for this clonotype: Its antigen specificity is not known. No much larger clonotype is one base removed from it; base qualities were not supplied.

Library construction relied on RT-PCR. Reads for this sample came from an Illumina HiSeq 2500. The public reads were reanalyzed by TCRdb: fastp trimming at Q25, MiXCR alignment, in-frame beta chains only. Rows matching on CDR3 protein sequence are summarized as one entry with the most common DNA and genes. Present in this sample are about 500,000 distinct CDR3 sequences, 16% of which were seen just once. The ten largest clones represent less than 4% of the sample. V lost 0 bases and J lost 5 bases, and the count of bases not matched to a germline gene is 9. For CDR1 and CDR2, the germline V gene lists LGHNA and YSLEER. Its CDR3 holds 17 amino acids, cysteine through phenylalanine. Only the CDR3 part of the read is kept: 51 bases, read in frame from the first base.

The clonotype originates from a man aged 50 to 69 who received an inactivated influenza vaccine. Donor details come from another sample of the same person, matched by shared clones. The rearranged segments are TRBV4-3 and TRBJ2-5, and 10 bases in between align with TRBD2. The material sequenced was CD4+ T cells sorted from PBMCs, taken 23 months after vaccination. The CDR3 corresponds to CASSQDLAGGGRETQYF. The nucleotides are TGCGCCAGCAGCCAAGATTTAGCGGGGGGCGGTCGGGAGACCCAGTACTTC.